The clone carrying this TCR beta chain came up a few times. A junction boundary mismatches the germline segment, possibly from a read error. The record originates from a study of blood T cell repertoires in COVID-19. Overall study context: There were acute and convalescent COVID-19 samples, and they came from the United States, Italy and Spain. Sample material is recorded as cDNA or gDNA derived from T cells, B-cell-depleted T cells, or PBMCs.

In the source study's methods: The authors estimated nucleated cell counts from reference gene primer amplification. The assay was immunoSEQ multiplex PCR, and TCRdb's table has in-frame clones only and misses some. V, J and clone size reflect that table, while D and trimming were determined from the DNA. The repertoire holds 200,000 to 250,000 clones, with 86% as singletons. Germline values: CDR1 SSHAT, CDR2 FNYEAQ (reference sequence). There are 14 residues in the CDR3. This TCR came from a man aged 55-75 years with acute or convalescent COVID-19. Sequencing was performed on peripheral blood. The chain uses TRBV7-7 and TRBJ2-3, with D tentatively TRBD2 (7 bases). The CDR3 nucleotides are TGTGCTAGCAGCCAGTGGGGGGGCGCAGATACGCAGTATTTT. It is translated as CASSQWGGADTQYF.